This entry lists 29 T cell receptor beta chains sequenced from one sample in a study of blood T cells in healthy people across ages. A second PCR of roughly 7 to 11 cycles used a sample-barcoded 5' primer and a J-beta primer mix. TCRdb analysed the 5' RACE reads with MiXCR anew, one entry per CDR3 protein. The data contain 600,000 to 850,000 distinct CDR3 sequences, roughly 43% of them singletons. The sample consisted of blood. These TCRs come from a woman aged 60-75 years in good health.

The J gene is TRBJ2-2, the V gene TRBV10-3; 9 nucleotides agree with TRBD2. The CDR3 sequence is 15 residues long. V was pared by 6 bases and J by 7 bases, with 9 bases of the junction left unmatched. CDR1 and CDR2 from the germline V gene are ENHRY and SYGVKD. Here the CDR3 reads CAISPSGRRDGELFF. DNA of the CDR3: TGTGCCATCAGCCCCAGCGGGAGGCGGGACGGGGAGCTGTTTTTT.

This clonotype was counted at least ten times. The rearrangement links TRBV6-5 to TRBJ2-1, with 7 bases identical to TRBD1. CDR3 length: 14 amino acids. The junction had 6 bases not matched to a gene; V was cut back by 4 bases and J by 6 bases. CDR1 MNHEY and CDR2 SVGAGI come from the germline V gene. CDR3 protein: CASSSTGPRNEQFF. CDR3 in DNA: TGTGCCAGCAGTTCGACAGGGCCCCGCAATGAGCAGTTCTTC.

This clonotype has a single count. This chain links TRBV4-3 with TRBJ1-4; D gene uncertain. The CDR3 runs to 15 residues. CDR1 and CDR2 from the germline V gene are LGHNA and YSLEER. V was cut by 0 bases and J by 9 bases, with 14 bases left in between. CDR3 residues: CASSQDPTLSQKLFF. The CDR3 DNA sequence: TGCGCCAGCAGCCAAGATCCAACCCTGAGTCAAAAACTGTTTTTT.

DNA for the CDR3: TGCAGTGCTAAATTCCCCCCGACCGGGAACACAGATACGCAGTATTTT. Translation gives CSAKFPPTGNTDTQYF. The chain has TRBV20-1 and TRBJ2-3; possibly TRBD2 for D (5 bases). The germline V gene encodes CDR1 DFQATT and CDR2 SNEGSKA (reference sequence). Trimming pared 4 bases from V and 2 bases from J, leaving 19 bases between. CDR3 size: 16 residues.

In regard to this clonotype: A single base separates this from a much larger clone, so it may be a read error. The chain recombines TRBV20-1 with TRBJ2-7; 15 positions agree with TRBD2. This CDR3 has 16 residues. Germline assignment: CDR1 DFQATT and CDR2 SNEGSKA (reference sequence). V was pared by 5 bases and J by 7 bases, with 12 bases of the junction left unmatched. The DNA for the CDR3 is TGCAGTGCTGTCCCTGGACTAGCGGGGGGGTACAATGAGCAGTACTTC. Encoded protein: CSAVPGLAGGYNEQYF.

This clonotype was detected a few times. CDR3: CASSLHTGRSAAQFF. The DNA for the CDR3 is TGTGCCAGCAGCTTACATACAGGTAGGAGTGCCGCGCAGTTCTTC. The rearrangement uses TRBV7-3 and TRBJ2-1, with D possibly TRBD1 on 5 matching bases. Germline CDR1 and CDR2: SGHTA and FQGTGA. Trimming left V 2 bases short and J 12 bases short, with 20 bases between. The CDR3 has 15 residues. Combining the CDR3 with reference TRBV7-3 and TRBJ2-1 gives the whole variable domain GAGVSQTPSNKVTEKGKYVELRCDPISGHTALYWYRQSLGQGPEFLIYFQGTGAADDSGLPNDRFFAVRPEGSVSTLKIQRTERGDSAVYLCASSLHTGRSAAQFFGPGTRLTVL.

The chain carries TRBV12-3 or TRBV12-4 and TRBJ2-7, with 9 positions matching TRBD1. This CDR3 comprises 14 residues. Trimming at V came to 6 bases and at J to 5 bases, leaving 8 bases not matched to a gene. The CDR3 DNA reads as TGTGCCAGCAGCCTCGGGACAGGGTACCACGAGCAGTACTTC. Its protein is CASSLGTGYHEQYF.

This chain joins TRBV20-1 and TRBJ1-4, with 9 positions matching TRBD1. J was trimmed by 8 bases and V by 5 bases; bases with no gene match: 9. CDR3 length: 14 amino acids. Germline-derived CDR1 and CDR2 are DFQATT and SNEGSKA (reference sequence). The CDR3: CSAPRGGQGEKLFF. CDR3 coding DNA: TGCAGTGCTCCGAGGGGCGGACAGGGGGAAAAACTGTTTTTT.

Details on this clonotype: The junction differs from germline at one of its ends, possibly a read error. The gene calls are TRBV9 and TRBJ2-7; 11 bases fit TRBD1. Germline CDR1 reads SGDLS; CDR2 reads YYNGEE. This CDR3 spans 15 amino acids. CDR3 sequence reads: CASSGNRDRGYEQYF. The DNA for the CDR3 is TGTGCCAGCAGCGGGAACCGGGACAGGGGGTACGAGCAATACTTC.

The chain couples TRBV6-1 to TRBJ1-1; TRBD1 matches at 7 bases. Trimming removed 5 bases from V and 0 bases from J; junction bases left unmatched: 21. The CDR3 is 20 residues long. Germline V lookup: CDR1 MNHNS, CDR2 SASEGT. CDR3 residues: CASSPHQPPGQSIMNTEAFF. For the CDR3, the DNA is TGTGCCAGCAGTCCCCACCAACCACCGGGACAGTCCATCATGAACACTGAAGCTTTCTTT.

This clonotype was recorded a few times. The gene calls are TRBV15 and TRBJ2-3; no firm D call. CDR1 is LNHNV, CDR2 YYDKDF, per germline (reference sequence). Trimming cost V 1 base and J 4 bases, with 12 bases left between them. This CDR3 spans 15 amino acids. The CDR3 spells CATSRVRLTADTQYF. The CDR3 DNA reads as TGTGCCACCAGCAGAGTGCGGCTGACGGCAGATACGCAGTATTTT.

This clonotype was recorded a few times. The chain carries TRBV9 and TRBJ2-3, with D perhaps matching TRBD2 (5 bases). The CDR3 runs 14 residues. The germline V gene encodes CDR1 SGDLS and CDR2 YYNGEE. V gave up 4 bases and J gave up 5 bases, with 14 bases separating them. This chain's CDR3 is CASSPRRGGDTQYF. In nucleotides, the CDR3 is TGTGCCAGCAGCCCTCGACGGGGTGGAGATACGCAGTATTTT.

This clonotype was seen many times. V is TRBV7-9 and J is TRBJ2-1; D remains unclear. The CDR3 sequence is 12 residues long. Germline CDR1 reads SEHNR; CDR2 reads FQNEAQ (reference sequence). V was cut by 9 bases and J by 0 bases, with 6 bases left in between. This chain's CDR3 is CASQSSYNEQFF. The CDR3, as DNA: TGTGCCAGTCAGAGCTCCTACAATGAGCAGTTCTTC.

The V and J genes are TRBV14 and TRBJ2-3, with 8 bases matching TRBD2. Germline-derived CDR1 and CDR2 are SGHDN and FVKESK. The J segment lost 3 bases and the V segment lost 1 base, leaving 3 bases of the junction unmatched. The CDR3 extends over 15 amino acids. The CDR3 bases are TGTGCCAGCAGCCAAGCTCTAGCGGGTACAGATACGCAGTATTTT. This gives the protein CASSQALAGTDTQYF.

At least ten counts were recorded for this clonotype. The chain recombines TRBV2 with TRBJ2-7; 13 bases are shared with TRBD2. Germline CDR1 SNHLY, CDR2 FYNNEI. The V gene end was trimmed by 7 bases and the J gene end by 0 bases; junction bases not matched to a gene: 12. The CDR3 runs to 18 residues. This CDR3 reads CASTGLAGETPSSYEQYF. CDR3 DNA: TGTGCCAGCACCGGACTAGCGGGAGAGACCCCGAGCTCCTACGAGCAGTACTTC.

The chain joins TRBV20-1 to TRBJ2-7; possible D gene TRBD1, 5 bases. Germline CDR1 is DFQATT and CDR2 is SNEGSKA (reference sequence). Deletions cut 3 bases from V and 0 bases from J, with 12 bases between. The CDR3 is made up of 14 amino acids. The CDR3 nucleotides read TGCAGTGCTAGTCGCCAGCAGGGCTCCTACGAGCAGTACTTC. It encodes CSASRQQGSYEQYF.

The rearrangement uses TRBV5-1 and TRBJ2-7; TRBD1 matches 10 bases. V gave up 6 bases and J gave up 2 bases; unmatched junction bases: 11. This CDR3 contains 16 residues. Germline lookup yields CDR1 SGHRS and CDR2 YFSETQ. The CDR3 DNA follows: TGCGCCAGCAACAAAGAGACAGGGGGCCCCCCCTACGAGCAGTACTTC. Encoded protein: CASNKETGGPPYEQYF.

This clonotype was seen ten or more times. This chain joins TRBV7-3 and TRBJ2-3; TRBD2 is a possible D gene (5 bases). Trimming took 2 bases from V and 2 from J, leaving 8 bases between them. This CDR3 spans 14 amino acids. Germline V CDR1 and CDR2: SGHTA, FQGTGA. This CDR3 reads CASSLSGDTDTQYF. DNA of the CDR3: TGTGCCAGCAGCTTATCCGGGGACACAGATACGCAGTATTTT.

This clonotype was counted between two and nine times. The chain has TRBV11-2 and TRBJ2-5, with a weak D call TRBD1 (6 bases). V was trimmed by 1 base and J by 11 bases, leaving 17 bases between them. Germline CDR1 reads SGHAT; CDR2 reads FQNNGV. The CDR3 consists of 14 residues. The CDR3 sequence is CASSLVVGAGEQYF. The CDR3 bases are TGTGCCAGCAGCTTAGTGGTGGGGGCGGGTGAGCAGTACTTC.

The chain joins TRBV11-2 to TRBJ1-4; TRBD1 is a possible D gene (5 bases). Per the germline V gene, CDR1 is SGHAT and CDR2 is FQNNGV. The CDR3 loop spans 13 amino acids. V was trimmed by 4 bases and J by 6 bases, leaving 9 bases between them. The CDR3 DNA reads as TGTGCCAGCAGCTGGCGGGGGGATGAAAAACTGTTTTTT. This codes for CASSWRGDEKLFF.

CDR3 DNA sequence: TGTGCCAGCAGTTACATGGGGGAGGCTGCTTTCTTT. Protein product: CASSYMGEAAFF. The chain carries TRBV6-6 and TRBJ1-1, with D tentatively TRBD1 (5 bases). CDR1 and CDR2 (germline): MNHNY, SVGAGI (reference sequence). The CDR3 sequence is 12 residues long. Between the trimmed V and J ends, which lost 2 bases and 11 bases, there was a span of 12 bases.

This clonotype occurred a few times. V and J are TRBV6-5 and TRBJ2-3; 9 bases map to TRBD2. J gave up 6 bases and V 1 base, and 14 bases lay outside the gene matches. Per the germline V gene, CDR1 is MNHEY and CDR2 is SVGAGI. This CDR3 region has 18 residues. CDR3 sequence reads: CASSYFSISAGGRDTQYF. The DNA for the CDR3 is TGTGCCAGCAGTTACTTCTCTATTTCAGCGGGGGGCCGGGATACGCAGTATTTT.

The J gene is TRBJ2-1, the V gene TRBV3-1, with D unclear. CDR3 length equals 15 residues. From germline, CDR1 is LGHDT and CDR2 YNNKEL (reference sequence). V was shortened by 2 bases and J by 7 bases, with 15 bases between the two germline ends. As DNA, the CDR3 is TGTGCCAGCAGCCAACTAACCCTAGGCGGTAATGAGCAGTTCTTC. The encoded protein is CASSQLTLGGNEQFF.

This clonotype has only a few counts. The CDR3 here is CASRPPGQTNYGYTF. The CDR3 DNA sequence: TGTGCCAGCAGGCCTCCGGGACAGACTAACTATGGCTACACCTTC. The gene calls are TRBV6-5 and TRBJ1-2, with TRBD1 identical over 7 bases. V shed 6 bases, J shed 0 bases, and the junction held 7 bases outside the gene matches. The length of the CDR3 is 15 residues. Germline V lookup: CDR1 MNHEY, CDR2 SVGAGI.

The CDR3 loop is CASSHATGPFGEQYF. CDR3 nucleotide sequence: TGTGCCAGCAGTCATGCGACAGGCCCTTTTGGCGAGCAGTACTTC. The chain combines TRBV6-5 with TRBJ2-7, with D possibly TRBD1 on 6 matching bases. V was shortened by 5 bases and J by 6 bases, with 20 bases between the two germline ends. Germline loops: CDR1 MNHEY, CDR2 SVGAGI. There are 15 residues in the CDR3.

The chain has TRBV11-2 and TRBJ2-7, with D unclear. Trimming pared 0 bases from V and 2 bases from J, leaving 11 bases between. Germline CDR1 reads SGHAT; CDR2 reads FQNNGV. The CDR3 spans 15 residues. CDR3 DNA: TGTGCCAGCAGCTTAGACCTCTCCAGAACCTACGAGCAGTACTTC. Translated, it gives CASSLDLSRTYEQYF.

This clonotype occurred a few times. The V gene is TRBV27, the J gene TRBJ2-5; 11 bases are a match to TRBD2. The CDR3 runs to 16 residues. Trimming at V came to 4 bases and at J to 5 bases, leaving 9 bases not matched to a gene. Germline V lookup: CDR1 MNHEY, CDR2 SMNVEV (reference sequence). For the CDR3, the DNA is TGTGCCAGCAGTTCCCGACTAGCGGGATCCCTTGAGACCCAGTACTTC. This encodes CASSSRLAGSLETQYF.

With regard to this clonotype: This sequence may be a read error, since a much larger clone differs from it by one base. The CDR3 here is CSAGSRHVDTDTQYF. For the CDR3, the DNA is TGCAGTGCTGGGTCCCGGCATGTCGACACAGATACGCAGTATTTT. The chain links TRBV20-1 to TRBJ2-3; D unresolved. This CDR3 spans 15 amino acids. The V end lost 5 bases, the J end lost 2 bases, and 17 bases lay between the germline ends. Looked up from germline, CDR1 is DFQATT and CDR2 is SNEGSKA (reference sequence).

The V gene is TRBV20-1, the J gene TRBJ1-2; perhaps TRBD1 as D (5 bases). Germline loops: CDR1 DFQATT, CDR2 SNEGSKA (reference sequence). Trimming left V 0 bases short and J 0 bases short, with 11 bases between. The CDR3 loop spans 15 amino acids. The chain's CDR3 is CSAREQASSNYGYTF. CDR3 in DNA: TGCAGTGCTAGAGAACAGGCGAGCTCTAACTATGGCTACACCTTC.